Detailed here is one T cell receptor (beta chain). Making the TCR beta cDNA relied on 5'RACE template switching with UMIs. TCRdb reanalyzed the 5' RACE reads, giving one entry per CDR3 protein sequence and no DNA. The sample data list roughly 350,000 distinct CDR3 sequences. This entry belongs to a study of T cells expressing NK-cell markers. The CDR3 consists of 15 residues. The germline gives CDR1 WSHSY, CDR2 SAAADI. The clonotype comes from a man aged 18-70 years in good health. This chain links TRBV10-2 with TRBJ1-3; TCRdb's D gene call, TRBD1, goes unchecked for lack of DNA. Sequencing was carried out using blood T cells: a sorted CD56 or NKG2C T cell subset, CD4+ or CD8+ T cells, or bulk PBMC T cells (not recorded which). The CDR3 region is CATLIGGQAGNTIYF.